This is a list of T cell receptor beta chains from one sample in a study of beta chain features in type 1 diabetes. Clones were read by immunoSEQ multiplex PCR, and TCRdb kept only the in-frame ones, dropping some. The sample includes hundreds of thousands of clones, roughly 12% of them seen just once. Sequenced: naive CD4+ T cells from blood. Receptors originate from a man between 18 and 29 years old in good health. Both conserved end residues are part of each CDR3.

j_call	v_call	cdr3_aa
TRBJ2-5	TRBV9	CASSGGRTGRETQYF
TRBJ2-1	TRBV29-1	CSVERPSGVNEQFF
TRBJ2-5	TRBV28	CASAGPGGETQYF
TRBJ1-5	TRBV9	CASSPGQGGQPQHF
TRBJ1-5	TRBV19	CASSTQGNQPQHF
TRBJ1-1	TRBV18	CASSPPGQGAEAFF
TRBJ1-2	TRBV27	CASRNGAGSNYGYTF
TRBJ2-5	TRBV7-3	CASSIRLAGSQYF
TRBJ1-1	TRBV29-1	CSVGRQGTEAFF
TRBJ2-1	TRBV20-1	CSASGSGEQFF
TRBJ2-5	TRBV28	CASSLFGGETQYF
TRBJ1-5	TRBV28	CASRGGQGSQPQHF
TRBJ2-7	TRBV2	CASSVDTSSYEQYF
TRBJ2-3	TRBV5-1	CASSLAGTSVTDTQYF
TRBJ2-6	TRBV5-6	CASSLLDRGSSGANVLTF
TRBJ1-3	TRBV25-1	CASSETGISGNTIYF
TRBJ2-3	TRBV7-9	CASRSGGRTDTQYF
TRBJ2-1	TRBV7-2	CASSLVQGLSDEQFF
TRBJ2-2	TRBV4-2	CASSSYREGELFF
TRBJ1-1	TRBV30	CAWSLDRPPAEAFF
TRBJ1-2	TRBV28	CASSLSPRTDGYTF
TRBJ2-7	TRBV10-3	CAISAGQGMDEQYF
TRBJ2-7	TRBV7-9	CASRTESSYEQYF